The table lists the clone carrying this T cell receptor (beta chain) with a few counts. V shed 2 bases and J shed 5 bases, with 7 bases lying between them. The CDR3 is 12 residues long. Germline V gene lookup returns CDR1 SGHRS and CDR2 YFSETQ. The record originates from a study of blood T cell repertoires in COVID-19. Turning to the study itself: The United States, Italy and Spain supplied acute and convalescent COVID-19 samples. From T cells, B-cell-depleted T cells, or PBMCs came the material, which was cDNA or gDNA.

Source study methods: Cell counts per sample came from amplifying reference gene primers. Assay: immunoSEQ multiplex PCR; the TCRdb copy retains only in-frame clones and omits some. Clonal size and the V and J genes are those of that table, whereas D and trimming came from the DNA. The data hold about 230,000 clones, with about 85% observed a single time. Sequenced input: peripheral blood. The receptor's source is a woman younger than 35 who had recovered from COVID-19. The chain carries TRBV5-1 and TRBJ1-2; perhaps TRBD1 as D (6 bases). The CDR3 DNA sequence: TGCGCCAGCAGCTTTCAGGGGTATGGCTACACCTTC. This gives the protein CASSFQGYGYTF.